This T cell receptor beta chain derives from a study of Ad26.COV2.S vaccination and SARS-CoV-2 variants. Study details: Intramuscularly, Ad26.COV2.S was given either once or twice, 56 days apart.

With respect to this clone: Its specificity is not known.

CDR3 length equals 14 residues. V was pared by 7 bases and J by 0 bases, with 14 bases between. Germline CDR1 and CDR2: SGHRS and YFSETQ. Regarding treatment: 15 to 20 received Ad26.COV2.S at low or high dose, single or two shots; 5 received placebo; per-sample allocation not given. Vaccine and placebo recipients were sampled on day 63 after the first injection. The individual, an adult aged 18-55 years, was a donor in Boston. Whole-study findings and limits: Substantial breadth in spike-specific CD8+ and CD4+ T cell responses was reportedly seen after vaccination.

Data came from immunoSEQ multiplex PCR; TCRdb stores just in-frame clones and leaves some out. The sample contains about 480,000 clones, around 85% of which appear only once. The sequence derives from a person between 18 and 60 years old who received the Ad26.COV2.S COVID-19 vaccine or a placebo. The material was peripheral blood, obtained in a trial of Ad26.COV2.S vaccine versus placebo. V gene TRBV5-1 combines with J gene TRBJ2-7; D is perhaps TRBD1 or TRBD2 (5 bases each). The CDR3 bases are TGCGCCAGCCGAGGGGACCGAACCTCCTACGAGCAGTACTTC. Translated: CASRGDRTSYEQYF.